These 16 T cell receptor beta chains originate from one sample sequenced in a study of a mutant IDH1 vaccine in newly diagnosed glioma. Clones were sequenced by immunoSEQ multiplex PCR, and TCRdb holds only the in-frame ones, with some missing. The data hold over 50,000 clones, with over 75% observed a single time. Their antigens remain unidentified. Time point noted: week 23, last vaccination. A single vaccine dose contained 300 ug of mutant IDH1 20-mer peptide, and topical imiquimod was used with it. The source was PBMCs, collected from a glioma patient whose treatment included an IDH1 peptide vaccine. Receptor source: a man younger than 35 with glioma.

The gene calls are TRBV19 and TRBJ1-2, with TRBD1 as a possible D gene (6 bases). CDR1 and CDR2 from the germline V gene are LNHDA and SQIVND (reference sequence). The CDR3 has 12 residues. V was pared by 3 bases and J by 4 bases, with 6 bases between. Here the CDR3 DNA reads TGTGCCAGTAGTATGACAGGCTATGGCTACACCTTC. Translation: CASSMTGYGYTF.

V and J are TRBV4-3 and TRBJ2-3; D uncertain. Germline assignment: CDR1 LGHNA and CDR2 YSLEER. The CDR3 sequence is 16 residues long. V dropped 3 bases and J dropped 2 bases, with 15 bases sitting between them. CDR3 sequence: CASSQNSVGFTDTQYF. The CDR3 DNA reads as TGCGCCAGCAGCCAGAACTCGGTAGGATTCACAGATACGCAGTATTTT.

The rearrangement joins TRBV5-1 to TRBJ2-2; D gene ambiguous. The CDR3 consists of 12 residues. The V end was cut by 4 bases, the J end by 6 bases, with 7 bases between. The germline gives CDR1 SGHRS, CDR2 YFSETQ. CDR3 in DNA: TGCGCCAGCAGCACCGTTCCCGGGGAGCTGTTTTTT. As protein: CASSTVPGELFF.

This chain joins TRBV5-1 and TRBJ2-2, with D perhaps TRBD2 (5 bases). The germline V and J ends were trimmed by 2 bases and 5 bases, with 13 bases remaining between them. The CDR3 has 15 residues. The V gene's germline CDR1 is SGHRS and CDR2 YFSETQ. The chain's CDR3 is CASSFGMPGTGELFF. The CDR3 DNA follows: TGCGCCAGCAGCTTCGGGATGCCGGGGACCGGGGAGCTGTTTTTT.

This chain connects TRBV13 to TRBJ2-5, with a weak D call TRBD2 (6 bases). Trimming removed 3 bases from V and 2 bases from J, with 7 bases in between. The germline gives CDR1 PRHDT, CDR2 FYEKMQ (reference sequence). The CDR3 is 13 amino acids. The CDR3 reads CASSLGGQETQYF. Here the CDR3 DNA reads TGTGCCAGCAGCTTGGGGGGACAAGAGACCCAGTACTTC.

Only a few counts were recorded for this clone. The chain couples TRBV19 to TRBJ2-1, with TRBD2 identical over 7 bases. The length of the CDR3 is 15 residues. After removal of 1 base from V and 8 bases from J, the junction contained 8 bases not matched to a gene. Germline V gene data show CDR1 as LNHDA and CDR2 as SQIVND (reference sequence). The CDR3 sequence: CASSIAASGADEQFF. The CDR3 DNA reads TGTGCCAGTAGTATAGCCGCTAGCGGAGCGGATGAGCAGTTCTTC.

The V and J genes are TRBV30 and TRBJ2-5; TRBD2 aligns across 11 bases. Gene TRBJ2-7 matches the end of the DNA better, so the J call may be wrong. CDR1 is GTSNPN, CDR2 SVGIG, per germline (reference sequence). The CDR3 spans 15 residues. CDR3 protein: CAWKLAGGLAYEQYF. CDR3 DNA sequence: TGTGCCTGGAAGCTAGCGGGGGGTCTTGCCTACGAGCAGTACTTC.

This clone came up a few times. This chain uses TRBV30 with TRBJ1-1; unclear D gene. Trimming removed 0 bases from V and 1 base from J, with 6 bases in between. The germline V gene encodes CDR1 GTSNPN and CDR2 SVGIG (reference sequence). This CDR3 region has 13 residues. CDR3 nucleotides: TGTGCCTGGAGTGTTTGGCGGAACACTGAAGCTTTCTTT. Translated: CAWSVWRNTEAFF. Complete variable domain (other parts from reference TRBV30 and TRBJ1-1): SQTIHQWPATLVQPVGSPLSLECTVEGTSNPNLYWYRQAAGRGLQLLFYSVGIGQISSEVPQNLSASRPQDRQFILSSKKLLLSDSGFYLCAWSVWRNTEAFFGQGTRLTVV.

V is TRBV7-2 and J is TRBJ1-1; D is undetermined. Trimming removed 5 bases from V and 0 bases from J, with 13 bases in between. Germline-derived CDR1 and CDR2 are SGHTA and FQGNSA. This CDR3 is built from 15 residues. DNA of the CDR3: TGTGCCAGCAGCCCCCGGACGCAGTTGAACACTGAAGCTTTCTTT. Encoded protein: CASSPRTQLNTEAFF.

The chain carries TRBV5-1 and TRBJ1-4; D is perhaps TRBD1 (5 bases). Germline V gene lookup returns CDR1 SGHRS and CDR2 YFSETQ. V gave up 4 bases and J gave up 3 bases, with 13 bases separating them. This CDR3 spans 15 amino acids. This CDR3 is CASSMPGLANEKLFF. In nucleotides, the CDR3 is TGCGCCAGCAGCATGCCGGGGCTAGCTAATGAAAAACTGTTTTTT.

V gene TRBV7-2 combines with J gene TRBJ2-4; TRBD2 might be the D (6 bases). The CDR3 is 16 amino acids. Trimming shortened V by 2 bases and J by 3 bases, and 14 bases separated the two germline ends. The germline CDR1 and CDR2 sequences are SGHTA and FQGNSA. CDR3 residues: CASSLWAGRGKNIQYF. The CDR3 DNA reads TGTGCCAGCAGCTTATGGGCGGGGAGAGGCAAAAACATTCAGTACTTC.

This clone was observed once. The rearrangement links TRBV27 to TRBJ2-3; D is unclear. CDR1 is MNHEY, CDR2 SMNVEV, per germline (reference sequence). The V end was cut by 0 bases, the J end by 0 bases, with 10 bases between. The CDR3 is 16 amino acids. The CDR3 DNA is TGTGCCAGCAGTTTATCTTCACTATCAAGCACAGATACGCAGTATTTT. Translated: CASSLSSLSSTDTQYF.

This clone was detected only a few times. The gene calls are TRBV9 and TRBJ1-1, with D uncertain. Deletions cut 4 bases from V and 2 bases from J, with 15 bases between. CDR3 length: 15 residues. The germline V gene has CDR1 SGDLS and CDR2 YYNGEE. CDR3 in amino acids: CASSPLGFVNTEAFF. As DNA, the CDR3 is TGTGCCAGCAGCCCCTTGGGTTTCGTTAACACTGAAGCTTTCTTT.

This chain joins TRBV27 and TRBJ1-1, with 8 nucleotides matching TRBD1. This CDR3 is built from 14 residues. J lost 0 bases, V lost 8 bases, and 5 bases had no gene match. CDR1 is MNHEY, CDR2 SMNVEV, per germline (reference sequence). The CDR3 loop is CASRGQVLNTEAFF. Here the CDR3 DNA reads TGTGCCAGCCGGGGACAGGTACTGAACACTGAAGCTTTCTTT.

This clone came up a few times. The chain has TRBV5-1 and TRBJ1-2; tentatively, D is TRBD1 (6 bases). Germline V gives CDR1 SGHRS, CDR2 YFSETQ. There are 14 residues in the CDR3. V was trimmed by 3 bases and J by 3 bases, leaving 12 bases between them. The chain's CDR3 is CASSSKQGDYGYTF. The DNA of the CDR3 is TGCGCCAGCAGCTCCAAACAGGGAGACTATGGCTACACCTTC.

J is TRBJ1-1 and V is TRBV2, with D possibly being TRBD1 (6 bases). The CDR3 contains 13 residues. Deletions cut 11 bases from V and 3 bases from J, with 16 bases between. Germline V gene sequence: CDR1 SNHLY, CDR2 FYNNEI. The CDR3 protein is CADTRQAYTEAFF. The DNA for the CDR3 is TGTGCCGACACTCGACAGGCCTACACTGAAGCTTTCTTT.